These 12 T cell receptor beta chains were all obtained from the same sample, sequenced in a study of cytomegalovirus exposure and HLA in healthy donors. Libraries were prepared by immunoSEQ multiplex PCR; TCRdb keeps only in-frame clonotypes and omits some of them. Among roughly 250,000 clones listed, approximately 86% were seen once. Sequencing input: PBMCs. The receptors derive from a woman in her thirties in good health and CMV-seropositive.

This clone is a singleton in its sample. The V and J genes are TRBV28 and TRBJ2-3; 11 positions match TRBD2. The CDR3 covers 15 residues. Germline lookup yields CDR1 MDHEN and CDR2 SYDVKM. Trimming at V came to 6 bases and at J to 1 base, leaving 3 bases not matched to a gene. The CDR3, as DNA: TGTGCCAGCAGATTACTAGCGGGAGGCACAGATACGCAGTATTTT. It specifies CASRLLAGGTDTQYF.

The chain uses TRBV30 and TRBJ1-4; D is perhaps TRBD1 (6 bases). V dropped 3 bases and J dropped 6 bases, with 11 bases sitting between them. The germline V gene encodes CDR1 GTSNPN and CDR2 SVGIG (reference sequence). The CDR3 length is 13 residues. CDR3 in amino acids: CAWRGRGDEKLFF. CDR3 nucleotides: TGTGCCTGGAGGGGCAGGGGAGATGAAAAACTGTTTTTT.

The count of this clone is one. The chain uses TRBV29-1 and TRBJ2-7; 8 bases fit TRBD1. The CDR3 is made up of 11 amino acids. The ends lost 8 bases at V and 7 bases at J; junction bases unmatched: 7. Germline-derived CDR1 and CDR2 are SQVTM and ANQGSEA. The CDR3 DNA follows: TGCAGCTATCAGGGGGCGGGGGAGCAGTACTTC. Encoded protein: CSYQGAGEQYF.

The sample holds a few counts of this clone. This chain uses TRBV30 with TRBJ1-1; D is possibly TRBD1 (5 bases). V was clipped by 4 bases and J by 7 bases, with 16 bases between them. CDR3 length equals 13 residues. The germline gives CDR1 GTSNPN, CDR2 SVGIG (reference sequence). CDR3 region: CAWMGRREGEAFF. For the CDR3, the DNA is TGTGCCTGGATGGGGCGCAGGGAGGGTGAAGCTTTCTTT.

This clone was observed once. CDR3 loop: CASSSPTSGVYNEQFF. CDR3 in DNA: TGTGCCAGCAGTTCCCCGACTAGCGGGGTCTACAATGAGCAGTTCTTC. This sequence joins TRBV27 and TRBJ2-1; 11 bases fit TRBD2. CDR1 and CDR2 (germline): MNHEY, SMNVEV (reference sequence). V gave up 4 bases and J gave up 3 bases; unmatched junction bases: 5. CDR3 length: 16 amino acids.

This chain links TRBV18 with TRBJ1-5; TRBD1 matches 10 bases. V was clipped by 4 bases and J by 0 bases; unmatched bases: 6. In germline, CDR1 is KGHSH, CDR2 LQKENI. The CDR3 is 17 residues long. The chain's CDR3 is CASSRGQGTYSNQPQHF. CDR3 DNA: TGTGCCAGCTCACGGGGACAGGGGACATATAGCAATCAGCCCCAGCATTTT. Complete variable domain (other parts from reference TRBV18 and TRBJ1-5): NAGVMQNPRHLVRRRGQEARLRCSPMKGHSHVYWYRQLPEEGLKFMVYLQKENIIDESGMPKERFSAEFPKEGPSILRIQQVVRGDSAAYFCASSRGQGTYSNQPQHFGDGTRLSIL.

This clone has just a few counts. This rearrangement joins TRBV5-4 to TRBJ1-1, with TRBD1 matching 12 bases. Germline V gene data show CDR1 as SGHNT and CDR2 as YYREEE (reference sequence). The CDR3 consists of 18 residues. Losses at the gene ends were 5 bases for V and 5 bases for J; bases not matched to a gene: 16. The CDR3 DNA reads TGTGCCAGCAGTTCAGCTTTGGGATGGGACAGGGGGCCAACTGAAGCTTTCTTT. Its translation is CASSSALGWDRGPTEAFF. The full variable domain, in which reference TRBV5-4 and TRBJ1-1 provide the parts outside the CDR3, is ETGVTQSPTHLIKTRGQQVTLRCSSQSGHNTVSWYQQALGQGPQFIFQYYREEENGRGNFPPRFSGLQFPNYSSELNVNALELDDSALYLCASSSALGWDRGPTEAFFGQGTRLTVV.

The chain links TRBV14 to TRBJ2-7; TRBD2 matches 14 bases. The length of the CDR3 is 16 residues. Germline V gene data show CDR1 as SGHDN and CDR2 as FVKESK. The V gene end was trimmed by 7 bases and the J gene end by 9 bases; junction bases not matched to a gene: 14. Written as DNA, the CDR3 is TGTGCCAGCACCCGGACTAGCGGGAGGCCTGTCGCCGGGCAGTACTTC. Amino acid sequence: CASTRTSGRPVAGQYF.

J is TRBJ1-3 and V is TRBV5-1; 7 nucleotides agree with TRBD1. This CDR3 has 15 residues. The germline V gene encodes CDR1 SGHRS and CDR2 YFSETQ. The V and J ends lost 1 base and 2 bases, in that order; junction bases with no gene match: 3. Written as DNA, the CDR3 is TGCGCCAGCAGCTTGCCAGGACAGGCTGGAAACACCATATATTTT. Its protein is CASSLPGQAGNTIYF.

The chain carries TRBV18 and TRBJ2-7; tentative D call: TRBD2 (6 bases). This CDR3 is built from 13 residues. V shed 2 bases and J shed 1 base, with 6 bases lying between them. The V gene's germline CDR1 is KGHSH and CDR2 LQKENI. CDR3 region: CASSPGGSYEQYF. CDR3 bases: TGTGCCAGCTCACCAGGGGGGTCCTACGAGCAGTACTTC.

V and J are TRBV4-1 and TRBJ2-7; 8 nucleotides agree with TRBD2. This CDR3 contains 14 residues. V was pared by 4 bases and J by 3 bases, with 5 bases of the junction left unmatched. Germline assignment: CDR1 MGHRA and CDR2 YSYEKL. The CDR3 DNA reads as TGCGCCAGCAGCCGCGGGAGGCCCGACTACGAGCAGTACTTC. This codes for CASSRGRPDYEQYF.

The V gene is TRBV6-6, the J gene TRBJ2-7, with 10 bases aligning to TRBD1. The junction had 6 bases not matched to a gene; V was cut back by 8 bases and J by 2 bases. CDR1 is MNHNY, CDR2 SVGAGI, per germline (reference sequence). This CDR3 is built from 14 residues. The CDR3 DNA reads TGTGCCAGCGGTAAGGACAGGGGGGCCTACGAGCAGTACTTC. Translating it yields CASGKDRGAYEQYF.